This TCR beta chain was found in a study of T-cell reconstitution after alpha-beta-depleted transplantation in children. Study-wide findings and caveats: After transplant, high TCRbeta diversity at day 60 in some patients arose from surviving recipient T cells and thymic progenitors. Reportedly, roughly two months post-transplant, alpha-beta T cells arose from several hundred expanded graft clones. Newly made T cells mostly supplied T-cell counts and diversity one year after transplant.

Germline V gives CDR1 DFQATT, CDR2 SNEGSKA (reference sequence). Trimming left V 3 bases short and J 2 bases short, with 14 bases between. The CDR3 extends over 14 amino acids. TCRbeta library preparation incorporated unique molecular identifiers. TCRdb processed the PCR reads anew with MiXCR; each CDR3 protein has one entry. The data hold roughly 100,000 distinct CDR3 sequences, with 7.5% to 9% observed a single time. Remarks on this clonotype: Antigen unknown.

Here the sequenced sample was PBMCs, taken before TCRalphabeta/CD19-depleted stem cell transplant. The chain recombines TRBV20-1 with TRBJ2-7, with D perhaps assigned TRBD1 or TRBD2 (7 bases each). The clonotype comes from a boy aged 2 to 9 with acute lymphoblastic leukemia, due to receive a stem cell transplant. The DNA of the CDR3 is TGCAGTGCTAGGCAGGGGGGGGCAACCTACGAGCAGTACTTC. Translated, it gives CSARQGGATYEQYF.